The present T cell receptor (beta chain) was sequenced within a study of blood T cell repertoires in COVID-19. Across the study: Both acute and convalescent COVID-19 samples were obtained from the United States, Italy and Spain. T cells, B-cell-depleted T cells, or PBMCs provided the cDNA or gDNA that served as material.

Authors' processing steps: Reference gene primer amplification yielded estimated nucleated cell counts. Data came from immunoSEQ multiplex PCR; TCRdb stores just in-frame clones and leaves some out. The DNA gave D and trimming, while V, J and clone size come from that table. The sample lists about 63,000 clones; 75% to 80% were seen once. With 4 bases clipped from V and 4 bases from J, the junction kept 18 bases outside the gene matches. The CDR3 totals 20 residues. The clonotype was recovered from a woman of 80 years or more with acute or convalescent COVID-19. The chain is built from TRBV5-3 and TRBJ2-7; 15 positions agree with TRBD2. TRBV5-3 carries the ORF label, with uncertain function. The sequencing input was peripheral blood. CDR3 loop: CARSQGLAGGYRAIPYEQYF. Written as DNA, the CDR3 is TGTGCCAGAAGCCAGGGACTAGCGGGAGGATACCGCGCAATCCCGTACGAGCAGTACTTC.